The 25 T cell receptor beta chains listed next were all sequenced from one sample in a study of cytotoxic CD8 clonotypes in ibrutinib-treated CLL. Only in-frame clones appear in the TCRdb table, and some are missing; sequencing was by immunoSEQ multiplex PCR. The sample has 250,000 to 350,000 clones, around 76% seen once. Sample: PBMCs, taken at disease progression, from a patient treated with ibrutinib. These receptors were obtained from a human donor with chronic lymphocytic leukemia.

The chain couples TRBV7-3 to TRBJ2-1; D is uncertain. CDR1 and CDR2 from the germline V gene are SGHTA and FQGTGA. Trimming shortened V by 2 bases and J by 5 bases, and 10 bases separated the two germline ends. This CDR3 spans 14 amino acids. The CDR3, as DNA: TGTGCCAGCAGCTTAGGCCGTGCGAACAATGAGCAGTTCTTC. Translated, it gives CASSLGRANNEQFF.

This chain connects TRBV9 to TRBJ1-2; 7 nucleotides line up with TRBD1. V gave up 3 bases and J gave up 5 bases; unmatched junction bases: 10. The CDR3 runs to 15 residues. CDR1 SGDLS and CDR2 YYNGEE come from the germline V gene. The DNA for the CDR3 is TGTGCCAGCAGCGCGACAGGGTCGGATTGGTATGGCTACACCTTC. Protein: CASSATGSDWYGYTF.

This clone was detected only once. The rearrangement links TRBV15 to TRBJ2-1; the D call may be TRBD1 or TRBD2 (5 bases each). The CDR3 spans 15 residues. The germline CDR1 and CDR2 sequences are LNHNV and YYDKDF (reference sequence). The V end was cut by 3 bases, the J end by 0 bases, with 9 bases between. The CDR3 DNA follows: TGTGCCACCAGCAGGGGACGCAGCTCCTACAATGAGCAGTTCTTC. This codes for CATSRGRSSYNEQFF.

CDR3: CASSQIRGLGEKLFF. The CDR3 DNA reads as TGTGCCAGCAGCCAAATCAGGGGGCTGGGGGAAAAACTGTTTTTT. V gene TRBV5-8 combines with J gene TRBJ1-4; 8 positions match TRBD1. This CDR3 region has 15 residues. The germline V gene encodes CDR1 SGHTS and CDR2 YDEGEE. J lost 8 bases, V lost 4 bases, and 10 bases had no gene match.

V is TRBV10-1 and J is TRBJ2-1; D is undetermined. Germline loops: CDR1 WNHNN, CDR2 SYGVQD (reference sequence). V gave up 2 bases and J gave up 2 bases, with 13 bases separating them. The CDR3 is 16 residues long. The CDR3 loop reads CASSERIWSTYNEQFF. The CDR3 region has the DNA TGCGCCAGCAGTGAGCGCATCTGGTCAACCTACAATGAGCAGTTCTTC.

This clone was seen only a few times. The genes are TRBV27 and TRBJ1-6; 8 bases are shared with TRBD1. CDR1 and CDR2 from the germline V gene are MNHEY and SMNVEV (reference sequence). The CDR3 has 16 amino acids. The V and J ends lost 0 bases and 6 bases, in that order; junction bases with no gene match: 4. CDR3 amino acids: CASSLSRQGANSPLHF. Here the CDR3 DNA reads TGTGCCAGCAGTTTATCGCGGCAGGGGGCTAATTCACCCCTCCACTTT.

Here the CDR3 DNA reads TGCGCCAGCAGCCAAGGTCGGGACAGGGGGTATAATGAGCAGTTCTTC. This gives the protein CASSQGRDRGYNEQFF. The rearrangement joins TRBV4-1 to TRBJ2-1; 11 positions agree with TRBD1. After removal of 1 base from V and 7 bases from J, the junction contained 6 bases not matched to a gene. Germline-derived CDR1 and CDR2 are MGHRA and YSYEKL. The CDR3 is 16 amino acids.

This clone is a singleton in its sample. The chain carries TRBV10-2 and TRBJ2-1; 13 bases align to TRBD2. Germline V gene data show CDR1 as WSHSY and CDR2 as SAAADI. The length of the CDR3 is 16 residues. With 5 bases clipped from V and 3 bases from J, the junction kept 4 bases outside the gene matches. CDR3 DNA sequence: TGCGCCAGCAGTAGGACTAGCGGGAGTGGCTACAATGAGCAGTTCTTC. Its translation is CASSRTSGSGYNEQFF.

CDR3 nucleotide sequence: TGTGCCACCAGCAGAGATACGGGGGGCCAGTACTTC. Its protein product is CATSRDTGGQYF. V usage is TRBV15 and J usage is TRBJ2-7, with D tentatively TRBD2 (7 bases). The V end was cut by 0 bases, the J end by 10 bases, with 10 bases between. This CDR3 has 12 amino acids. CDR1 and CDR2 from the germline V gene are LNHNV and YYDKDF (reference sequence).

As to this clone: Different DNA sequences within this sample yield the same CDR3. V and J are TRBV5-1 and TRBJ1-5; 11 bases agree with TRBD1. In germline, CDR1 is SGHRS, CDR2 YFSETQ. Losses at the gene ends were 2 bases for V and 4 bases for J; bases not matched to a gene: 2. The CDR3 length is 15 residues. The CDR3 sequence is CASSLGDRGNQPQHF. The CDR3 DNA reads TGCGCCAGCAGCTTAGGGGACAGGGGGAATCAGCCCCAGCATTTT.

The chain's CDR3 is CASRRGETYEQYF. The DNA for the CDR3 is TGTGCCAGCAGACGAGGGGAGACCTACGAGCAGTACTTC. J is TRBJ2-7 and V is TRBV2; D tentatively reads TRBD1 or TRBD2 (5 bases each). This CDR3 is 13 amino acids long. The germline gives CDR1 SNHLY, CDR2 FYNNEI. Trimming stripped 6 bases from V and 2 bases from J, with 11 bases between.

The chain employs TRBV29-1 and TRBJ2-5, with D perhaps TRBD1 or TRBD2 (7 bases each). The CDR3 spans 18 residues. Germline CDR1 and CDR2: SQVTM and ANQGSEA. The V and J ends lost 4 bases and 0 bases respectively, with 24 bases between them. The DNA for the CDR3 is TGCAGCGTTGCCGGGACAGAAGAGCGGGGAGAGTACCAAGAGACCCAGTACTTC. Protein product: CSVAGTEERGEYQETQYF.

V gene TRBV18 combines with J gene TRBJ2-1; a possible D gene is TRBD1 (6 bases). This CDR3 has 14 residues. The germline V and J ends were trimmed by 2 bases and 4 bases, with 9 bases remaining between them. Looked up from germline, CDR1 is KGHSH and CDR2 is LQKENI. The CDR3 DNA sequence: TGTGCCAGCTCACCAGGGGGCCCTTACAATGAGCAGTTCTTC. Translation: CASSPGGPYNEQFF.

V usage is TRBV19 and J usage is TRBJ2-1, with TRBD1 matching 11 bases. This CDR3 comprises 17 residues. The ends lost 4 bases at V and 4 bases at J; junction bases unmatched: 9. Germline CDR1 reads LNHDA; CDR2 reads SQIVND (reference sequence). The CDR3 DNA is TGTGCCAGTAGTAAACTCACCGGGACAGGGGGTTACAATGAGCAGTTCTTC. It codes for CASSKLTGTGGYNEQFF.

The chain employs TRBV9 and TRBJ1-2, with 8 bases that match TRBD1. The trim removed 3 bases at V and 8 bases at J, leaving 15 bases unmatched. The CDR3 contains 16 residues. The germline gives CDR1 SGDLS, CDR2 YYNGEE. The CDR3 bases are TGTGCCAGCAGCGGTAGAACGTTACCAGGGGGCCTGGGCTACACCTTC. Protein product: CASSGRTLPGGLGYTF.

The V call is TRBV10-1, the J call TRBJ2-2; 9 positions agree with TRBD1. Germline CDR1 reads WNHNN; CDR2 reads SYGVQD (reference sequence). The CDR3 is made up of 15 amino acids. V lost 4 bases and J lost 3; bases outside the gene matches: 3. CDR3 sequence (DNA): TGCGCCAGCAGTGTCTGGGACAGGGACACCGGGGAGCTGTTTTTT. Protein product: CASSVWDRDTGELFF.

As DNA, the CDR3 is TGTGCCAGCAGCTTACCCATCCTCCTACTAGAAGATACGCAGTATTTT. Amino acid sequence: CASSLPILLLEDTQYF. The V gene is TRBV13, the J gene TRBJ2-3; weak D call: TRBD2 (5 bases). This CDR3 has 16 amino acids. Trimming stripped 2 bases from V and 5 bases from J, with 17 bases between. Germline assignment: CDR1 PRHDT and CDR2 FYEKMQ (reference sequence).

V gene TRBV7-2 combines with J gene TRBJ2-7, with 8 bases lining up with TRBD1. Trimming cost V 5 bases and J 3 bases; bases outside gene matches: 12. This CDR3 spans 16 amino acids. Germline assignment: CDR1 SGHTA and CDR2 FQGNSA. The CDR3 loop is CASSTGRGTGIYEQYF. The DNA of the CDR3 is TGTGCCAGCAGCACGGGTAGAGGGACAGGTATCTACGAGCAGTACTTC.

The rearrangement uses TRBV6-4 and TRBJ1-2; D is uncertain. Germline loops: CDR1 MRHNA, CDR2 SNTAGT. The ends were cut back, 5 bases at V and 5 bases at J, with 12 bases in the middle. The CDR3 contains 13 residues. DNA for the CDR3: TGTGCCAGCAGTACCGAGATTGGTTATGGCTACACCTTC. Translated: CASSTEIGYGYTF.

The chain joins TRBV28 to TRBJ2-7; maybe TRBD2 (6 bases). Deletions cut 2 bases from V and 2 bases from J, with 16 bases between. CDR3 length: 16 residues. Germline lookup yields CDR1 MDHEN and CDR2 SYDVKM. CDR3 coding DNA: TGTGCCAGCAGTTTAAGGCTAGCGAGGCGGGCCTACGAGCAGTACTTC. Translating it yields CASSLRLARRAYEQYF. Full variable domain (missing parts from reference TRBV28 and TRBJ2-7): DVKVTQSSRYLVKRTGEKVFLECVQDMDHENMFWYRQDPGLGLRLIYFSYDVKMKEKGDIPEGYSVSREKKERFSLILESASTNQTSMYLCASSLRLARRAYEQYFGPGTRLTVT.

The chain recombines TRBV29-1 with TRBJ2-5; 7 bases match TRBD1. CDR3 size: 11 residues. The V gene end was trimmed by 8 bases and the J gene end by 4 bases; junction bases not matched to a gene: 4. In germline, CDR1 is SQVTM, CDR2 ANQGSEA. CDR3: CSYYRGETQYF. The CDR3 DNA is TGCAGCTATTACAGGGGAGAGACCCAGTACTTC.

A remark on this clone: This CDR3 is also generated by other DNA sequences in the sample. V usage is TRBV20-1 and J usage is TRBJ2-7, with unresolved D. The CDR3 is made up of 11 amino acids. The V end was cut by 3 bases, the J end by 3 bases, with 6 bases between. Germline CDR1 and CDR2: DFQATT and SNEGSKA (reference sequence). The CDR3 here is CSASPDYEQYF. Here the CDR3 DNA reads TGCAGTGCTAGCCCAGACTACGAGCAGTACTTC.

This clone came up many times. The CDR3 sequence: CASSQLAGSTDTQYF. In DNA, the CDR3 is TGTGCCAGCAGCCAACTAGCGGGCAGCACAGATACGCAGTATTTT. This chain uses TRBV14 with TRBJ2-3, with 8 bases matching TRBD2. This CDR3 has 15 amino acids. Germline-derived CDR1 and CDR2 are SGHDN and FVKESK. The V and J ends lost 2 bases and 0 bases, in that order; junction bases with no gene match: 1.

J is TRBJ2-7 and V is TRBV28; D gene uncertain. The CDR3 sequence is 12 residues long. Germline CDR1 reads MDHEN; CDR2 reads SYDVKM. Trimming removed 5 bases from V and 6 bases from J, with 11 bases in between. CDR3: CASSVVPVEQYF. The DNA of the CDR3 is TGTGCCAGCAGTGTGGTCCCCGTCGAGCAGTACTTC.

The chain links TRBV6-1 to TRBJ1-2; D is perhaps TRBD1 (5 bases). In germline, CDR1 is MNHNS, CDR2 SASEGT. This CDR3 has 12 residues. Trimming removed 2 bases at V and 8 bases at J, with 9 bases between. This CDR3 is CASSESRDGYTF. The CDR3 region has the DNA TGTGCCAGCAGTGAAAGCAGGGACGGCTACACCTTC.